This T cell receptor (beta chain) was captured in a study of cytomegalovirus exposure and HLA in healthy donors. Repertoires were generated with immunoSEQ multiplex PCR, while TCRdb's copy carries only in-frame clones and drops some. This sample carries 150,000 to 200,000 clones, around four fifths of them seen once, and the ten largest clones take 2% to 2.5%. Germline values: CDR1 SGHRS, CDR2 YFSETQ. CDR3 size: 17 residues. The trim removed 1 base at V and 1 base at J, leaving 8 bases unmatched. Regarding the study as a whole: The CMV antigen specificity of a few CMV-associated chains was confirmed through in vitro analysis.

As for this clone: As yet, its antigen is unknown.

The receptor was derived from a man younger than 40 in good health and CMV-seropositive. This chain joins TRBV5-1 and TRBJ2-1; 7 bases agree with TRBD1. The material sequenced was PBMCs. The CDR3 reads CASSLTAQGPSYNEQFF. CDR3 bases: TGCGCCAGCAGCTTGACTGCACAGGGGCCATCCTACAATGAGCAGTTCTTC.